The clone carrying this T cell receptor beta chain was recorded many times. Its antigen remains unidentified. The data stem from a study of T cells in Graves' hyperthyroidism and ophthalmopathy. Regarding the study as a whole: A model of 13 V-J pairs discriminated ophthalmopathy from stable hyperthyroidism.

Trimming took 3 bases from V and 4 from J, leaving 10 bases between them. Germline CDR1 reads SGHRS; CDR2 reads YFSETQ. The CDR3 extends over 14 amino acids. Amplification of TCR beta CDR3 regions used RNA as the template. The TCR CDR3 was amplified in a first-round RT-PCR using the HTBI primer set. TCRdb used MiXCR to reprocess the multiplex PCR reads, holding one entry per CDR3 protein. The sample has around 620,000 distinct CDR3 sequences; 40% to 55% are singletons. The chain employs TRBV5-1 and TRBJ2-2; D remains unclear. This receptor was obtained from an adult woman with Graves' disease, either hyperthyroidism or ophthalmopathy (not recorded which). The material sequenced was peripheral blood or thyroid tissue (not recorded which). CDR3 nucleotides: TGCGCCAGCAGCTCCAGATCAGTCACCGGGGAGCTGTTTTTT. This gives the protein CASSSRSVTGELFF.